This T cell receptor (beta chain) is drawn from a study of technical replicates of blood from a handful of donors. Some clones are missing from TCRdb's copy, which holds only in-frame ones; the method was immunoSEQ multiplex PCR. The sample has around 68,000 clones, 90% to 95% seen once; the top ten hold under 0.4%. V gave up 5 bases and J gave up 3 bases, with 11 bases separating them. From germline, CDR1 is SGHAT and CDR2 FQDESV (reference sequence). The length of the CDR3 is 13 residues. This clone is a singleton in its sample. The chain carries TRBV11-1 and TRBJ2-7, with D unresolved. The receptor was derived from a human donor in good health. Some clones in this sample may be carry-over from other donors' samples. Input material: T cells isolated from PBMCs. The CDR3 loop is CASSPRAIYEQYF. The CDR3 DNA follows: TGTGCCAGCAGCCCTCGCGCGATCTACGAGCAGTACTTC.